The 26 T cell receptor beta chains below all came from one sample that was sequenced in a study of CD8+ T cells in alopecia areata (dated by TCRdb to the late 2010s). The protocol used for the library was the immunoSEQ multiplex PCR assay. RNA was extracted from all samples and reverse transcribed into cDNA as template for TCR sequencing. What TCRdb holds here is the immuneACCESS table cut down to in-frame rearrangements. Part of the clones is not present; checked against another copy, under half of the missing clones reflect an unresolved V gene, and the others are unexplained. The sample table contains 98,000 or so clones; only one count was recorded for 45% to 60% of them. In total, the top ten clones hold around 23% of the sample. The sequenced sample was NKG2D-low CD8+ T cells sorted from blood. This sample's cell subset or site label indicates: sorted CD8+ NKG2D-low blood T cells. These receptors were collected from a human donor with alopecia areata.

V usage is TRBV29-1 and J usage is TRBJ2-2; D call uncertain. V was clipped by 4 bases and J by 3 bases, with 6 bases between them. CDR1 is SQVTM and CDR2 is ANQGSEA in the germline V gene. CDR3 length equals 12 residues. The CDR3 nucleotides read TGCAGCGTTGCTGGCCACACCGGGGAGCTGTTTTTT. Its protein product is CSVAGHTGELFF.

This clone was picked up a small number of times. This chain links TRBV19 with TRBJ1-5; D gene uncertain. V lost 7 bases and J lost 0, with 13 bases in between. The CDR3 loop spans 15 amino acids. CDR1 and CDR2 from the germline V gene are LNHDA and SQIVND (reference sequence). CDR3 residues: CASNTQSDSNQPQHF. The CDR3 bases are TGTGCCAGTAACACGCAGAGCGATAGCAATCAGCCCCAGCATTTT.

This clone was seen once. The chain recombines TRBV2 with TRBJ2-6, with a possible D match to TRBD1 (6 bases). The CDR3 runs to 18 residues. Germline values: CDR1 SNHLY, CDR2 FYNNEI. Trimming removed 0 bases from V and 4 bases from J, with 16 bases in between. The CDR3 DNA is TGTGCCAGCAGTGAAGCACCTATAACAGGGAAGGGGGCCAACGTCCTGACTTTC. It yields the protein CASSEAPITGKGANVLTF.

This clone was seen only once. The genes are TRBV30 and TRBJ2-3; D call uncertain. This CDR3 is built from 11 residues. From germline, CDR1 is GTSNPN and CDR2 SVGIG (reference sequence). The V end lost 1 base, the J end lost 5 bases, and 4 bases lay between the germline ends. CDR3 in DNA: TGTGCCTGGAGTGGGGGAGATACGCAGTATTTT. It specifies CAWSGGDTQYF.

In its sample, this clone was seen a few times. CDR3 nucleotide sequence: TGTGCCAGCAGAAAAGAGGGGAGCAATCAGCCCCAGCATTTT. Translated, it gives CASRKEGSNQPQHF. The chain recombines TRBV11-3 with TRBJ1-5; the D gene is possibly TRBD1 (5 bases). Trimming took 6 bases from V and 1 from J, leaving 10 bases between them. CDR1 SGHNT and CDR2 YENEEA come from the germline V gene. The CDR3 is 14 residues long.

This clone was seen many times. The V and J genes are TRBV28 and TRBJ2-4, with D uncertain. The CDR3 spans 12 residues. Germline CDR1 reads MDHEN; CDR2 reads SYDVKM. V lost 10 bases to trimming and J lost 7 bases, with 14 bases between them. This CDR3 is CAIGEWSNIQYF. The DNA of the CDR3 is TGTGCCATCGGAGAATGGTCCAACATTCAGTACTTC.

This chain connects TRBV29-1 to TRBJ1-1; perhaps TRBD1 as D (6 bases). CDR1 and CDR2 (germline): SQVTM, ANQGSEA. The CDR3 spans 15 residues. Trimming stripped 0 bases from V and 4 bases from J, with 15 bases between. CDR3 amino acids: CSVEEIGGRSTEAFF. CDR3 DNA sequence: TGCAGCGTTGAAGAGATTGGGGGGCGTAGCACTGAAGCTTTCTTT.

This chain connects TRBV2 to TRBJ2-7; weak D call: TRBD2 (6 bases). CDR1 is SNHLY, CDR2 FYNNEI, per germline. V lost 3 bases and J lost 1, with 10 bases in between. This CDR3 spans 14 amino acids. CDR3 residues: CASSDGGESYEQYF. The DNA of the CDR3 is TGTGCCAGCAGTGATGGAGGGGAGTCCTACGAGCAGTACTTC.

The CDR3 loop is CASRAGGGEAFF. For the CDR3, the DNA is TGCGCCAGCAGGGCTGGGGGTGGTGAAGCTTTCTTT. The chain carries TRBV10-2 and TRBJ1-1, with D maybe TRBD1 (5 bases). There are 12 residues in the CDR3. V was clipped by 6 bases and J by 7 bases, with 12 bases between them. Germline lookup yields CDR1 WSHSY and CDR2 SAAADI.

The chain recombines TRBV9 with TRBJ2-1; D might be TRBD1 or TRBD2, each matching 6 bases. This CDR3 has 13 residues. V dropped 3 bases and J dropped 8 bases, with 12 bases sitting between them. The germline gives CDR1 SGDLS, CDR2 YYNGEE. This chain's CDR3 is CASSGGAGDEQFF. DNA for the CDR3: TGTGCCAGCAGCGGGGGGGCCGGGGATGAGCAGTTCTTC.

This clone was counted a few times. The genes are TRBV5-1 and TRBJ1-2; TRBD1 aligns across 10 bases. Germline CDR1 is SGHRS and CDR2 is YFSETQ. Losses at the gene ends were 2 bases for V and 2 bases for J; bases not matched to a gene: 3. The CDR3 covers 15 residues. The CDR3 DNA reads as TGCGCCAGCAGCTTCGGGACAGGGGTGAACTATGGCTACACCTTC. Protein product: CASSFGTGVNYGYTF.

The gene calls are TRBV27 and TRBJ1-2; maybe TRBD1 (5 bases). Germline-derived CDR1 and CDR2 are MNHEY and SMNVEV (reference sequence). V was pared by 6 bases and J by 1 base, with 18 bases between. The CDR3 runs 16 residues. The CDR3 DNA reads as TGTGCCAGCAGCCCGTCGGTAGGGACCGTTAACTATGGCTACACCTTC. Residues: CASSPSVGTVNYGYTF.

This clone was detected only a few times. The rearrangement joins TRBV29-1 to TRBJ2-6; 8 nucleotides align to TRBD1. The CDR3 spans 16 residues. The J segment lost 0 bases and the V segment lost 6 bases, leaving 7 bases of the junction unmatched. CDR1 is SQVTM, CDR2 ANQGSEA, per germline. This CDR3 is CSVRTGSVSGANVLTF. CDR3 bases: TGCAGCGTCCGGACAGGGTCTGTCTCTGGGGCCAACGTCCTGACTTTC. Using reference TRBV29-1 and TRBJ2-6 for the parts outside the CDR3, the full variable domain is SAVISQKPSRDICQRGTSLTIQCQVDSQVTMMFWYRQQPGQSLTLIATANQGSEATYESGFVIDKFPISRPNLTFSTLTVSNMSPEDSSIYLCSVRTGSVSGANVLTFGAGSRLTVL.

This rearrangement joins TRBV6-5 to TRBJ2-3, with 9 bases fitting TRBD2. This CDR3 is built from 16 residues. The V gene's germline CDR1 is MNHEY and CDR2 SVGAGI. V was pared by 3 bases and J by 0 bases, with 4 bases of the junction left unmatched. CDR3 nucleotides: TGTGCCAGCAGTTATCCCACTAGCGGGAGCACAGATACGCAGTATTTT. This codes for CASSYPTSGSTDTQYF.

The genes are TRBV7-9 and TRBJ2-7; D is undetermined. The CDR3 has 16 amino acids. Germline V gives CDR1 SEHNR, CDR2 FQNEAQ (reference sequence). Trimming took off 1 base at V and 0 bases at J, with 13 bases between the two ends. CDR3 sequence: CASSLGATVSSYEQYF. CDR3 coding DNA: TGTGCCAGCAGCTTAGGCGCGACGGTGAGCTCCTACGAGCAGTACTTC.

The chain couples TRBV9 to TRBJ1-5; tentatively, D is TRBD1 (5 bases). Germline lookup yields CDR1 SGDLS and CDR2 YYNGEE. The CDR3 loop spans 13 amino acids. The V end was cut by 6 bases, the J end by 4 bases, with 11 bases between. CDR3 nucleotides: TGTGCCAGCAACGGGGGGGAGAATCAGCCCCAGCATTTT. This codes for CASNGGENQPQHF.

The count of this clone is one. The V and J genes are TRBV10-1 and TRBJ2-5; D tentatively reads TRBD1 or TRBD2 (5 bases each). Germline CDR1 WNHNN, CDR2 SYGVQD (reference sequence). This CDR3 contains 11 residues. The V end lost 8 bases, the J end lost 4 bases, and 8 bases lay between the germline ends. CDR3 sequence (DNA): TGCGCCAGCCTGAGGGGAGAGACCCAGTACTTC. Translating it yields CASLRGETQYF.

This clone was recorded only once. The gene calls are TRBV13 and TRBJ1-1; perhaps TRBD1 as D (5 bases). CDR1 and CDR2 (germline): PRHDT, FYEKMQ (reference sequence). The CDR3 is made up of 13 amino acids. Trimming cost V 0 bases and J 4 bases, with 6 bases left between them. The CDR3 DNA sequence: TGTGCCAGCAGCTTAGGGAGGGGCACTGAAGCTTTCTTT. Its translation: CASSLGRGTEAFF.

This clone occurred a few times. In DNA form, the CDR3 reads TGTGCCAGTAGTTCTAGGGGGACTAGCGGGGGATTCGAGCAGTTCTTC. Protein sequence: CASSSRGTSGGFEQFF. This rearrangement joins TRBV19 to TRBJ2-1; TRBD2 matches at 14 bases. The germline gives CDR1 LNHDA, CDR2 SQIVND (reference sequence). Unmatched junction bases numbered 10, after V lost 5 bases and J lost 10 bases. The CDR3 is 16 amino acids.

V gene TRBV6-5 combines with J gene TRBJ2-1, with 7 bases matching TRBD2. V was clipped by 5 bases and J by 9 bases; unmatched bases: 7. The CDR3 is 13 amino acids. From germline, CDR1 is MNHEY and CDR2 SVGAGI. In DNA form, the CDR3 reads TGTGCCAGCAGTCCCTGGGGGGGTGGTGAGCAGTTCTTC. The encoded protein is CASSPWGGGEQFF.

The V call is TRBV6-5, the J call TRBJ2-2; D remains unclear. Germline V CDR1 and CDR2: MNHEY, SVGAGI. The CDR3 loop spans 12 amino acids. Trimming cost V 7 bases and J 7 bases, with 10 bases left between them. CDR3 sequence (DNA): TGTGCCAGCACTGTTGGTGGCGGGGAGCTGTTTTTT. This translates into CASTVGGGELFF.

This clone has just a few counts. V and J are TRBV30 and TRBJ2-7; D assignment may be TRBD1 or TRBD2 (5 bases each). This CDR3 has 13 residues. Germline V gene sequence: CDR1 GTSNPN, CDR2 SVGIG (reference sequence). V was trimmed by 4 bases and J by 3 bases, leaving 13 bases between them. DNA of the CDR3: TGTGCCTGGAAGGGGACGTCGGACTACGAGCAGTACTTC. Amino acids: CAWKGTSDYEQYF.

This clone was seen a handful of times. The genes are TRBV10-3 and TRBJ2-7; tentatively, D is TRBD1 (6 bases). V was pared by 0 bases and J by 9 bases, with 18 bases between. This CDR3 has 15 residues. CDR1 is ENHRY and CDR2 is SYGVKD in the germline V gene. Here the CDR3 DNA reads TGTGCCATCAGTGAGTCAGGGGACACAGCTACTCGGCAGTACTTC. Residues: CAISESGDTATRQYF.

The rearrangement joins TRBV7-9 to TRBJ1-1, with D tentatively TRBD1 (5 bases). V gave up 5 bases and J gave up 0 bases, with 19 bases separating them. Germline V gene data show CDR1 as SEHNR and CDR2 as FQNEAQ (reference sequence). This CDR3 contains 17 residues. In DNA, the CDR3 is TGTGCCAGCAGCCCCCGGGACGGGACTCTCATGAACACTGAAGCTTTCTTT. Protein product: CASSPRDGTLMNTEAFF.

The chain recombines TRBV2 with TRBJ2-1; the match to TRBD2 covers 7 bases. The CDR3 covers 15 residues. Germline loops: CDR1 SNHLY, CDR2 FYNNEI. With 5 bases clipped from V and 2 bases from J, the junction kept 6 bases outside the gene matches. CDR3 bases: TGTGCCAGCAGTCTGACTAGCCCCACCTACAATGAGCAGTTCTTC. This encodes CASSLTSPTYNEQFF.

This clone occurred once. This sequence joins TRBV30 and TRBJ1-1; no clear D. Germline V CDR1 and CDR2: GTSNPN, SVGIG (reference sequence). V dropped 2 bases and J dropped 1 base, with 2 bases sitting between them. The CDR3 is made up of 11 amino acids. CDR3 DNA: TGTGCCTGGAGTAAGAACACTGAAGCTTTCTTT. Protein sequence: CAWSKNTEAFF.